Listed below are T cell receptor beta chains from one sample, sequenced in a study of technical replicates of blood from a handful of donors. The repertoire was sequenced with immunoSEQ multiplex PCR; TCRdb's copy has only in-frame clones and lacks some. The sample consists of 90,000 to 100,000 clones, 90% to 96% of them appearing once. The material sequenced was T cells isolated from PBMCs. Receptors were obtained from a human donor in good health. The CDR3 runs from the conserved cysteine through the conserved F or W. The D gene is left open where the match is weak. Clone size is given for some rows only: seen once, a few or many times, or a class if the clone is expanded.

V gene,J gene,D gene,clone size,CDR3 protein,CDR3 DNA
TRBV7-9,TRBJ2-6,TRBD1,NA,CASSSHRGSSSGANVLTF,TGTGCCAGCAGCTCACACAGGGGCTCTAGCTCTGGGGCCAACGTCCTGACTTTC
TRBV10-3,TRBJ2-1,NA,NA,CAISDEGISYNEQFF,TGTGCCATCAGTGATGAGGGAATCTCCTACAATGAGCAGTTCTTC
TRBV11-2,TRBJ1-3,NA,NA,CASSLGLLSGNTIYF,TGTGCCAGCAGCTTGGGACTCCTCTCTGGAAACACCATATATTTT
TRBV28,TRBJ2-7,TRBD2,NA,CASSSYAGTSVYEQYF,TGTGCCAGCAGTTCCTACGCCGGGACTAGTGTATACGAGCAGTACTTC
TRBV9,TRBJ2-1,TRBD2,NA,CASSVEAGGYNEQFF,TGTGCCAGCAGCGTAGAAGCGGGGGGCTACAATGAGCAGTTCTTC
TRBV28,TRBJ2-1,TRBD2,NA,CASTQAGASYNEQFF,TGTGCCAGCACACAAGCGGGAGCCTCCTACAATGAGCAGTTCTTC
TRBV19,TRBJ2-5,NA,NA,CASSRANEETQYF,TGTGCCAGTAGTCGAGCTAACGAAGAGACCCAGTACTTC
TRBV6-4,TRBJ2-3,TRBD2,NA,CASSDGPSGGTDTQYF,TGTGCCAGCAGTGACGGGCCTAGCGGCGGCACAGATACGCAGTATTTT
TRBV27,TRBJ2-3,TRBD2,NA,CASSFSGGSTDTQYF,TGTGCCAGCAGTTTTAGCGGGGGTAGCACAGATACGCAGTATTTT
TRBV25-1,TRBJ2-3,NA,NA,CASSGVDTQYF,TGTGCCAGCAGTGGAGTAGATACGCAGTATTTT
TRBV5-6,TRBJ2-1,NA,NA,CASSFRTEAEQFF,TGTGCCAGCAGCTTCCGGACGGAGGCGGAGCAGTTCTTC
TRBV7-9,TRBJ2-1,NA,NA,CASSFTSYNEQFF,TGTGCCAGCAGCTTTACAAGCTACAATGAGCAGTTCTTC
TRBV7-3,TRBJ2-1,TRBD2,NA,CASSLKGTSGGRWYNEQFF,TGTGCCAGCAGCTTAAAAGGGACTAGCGGGGGGAGATGGTACAATGAGCAGTTCTTC
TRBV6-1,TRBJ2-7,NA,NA,CASSEGLSGSYEQYF,TGTGCCAGCAGTGAGGGACTTTCGGGATCCTACGAGCAGTACTTC
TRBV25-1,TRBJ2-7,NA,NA,CASSDWGGYEQYF,TGTGCCAGCAGTGATTGGGGCGGCTACGAGCAGTACTTC
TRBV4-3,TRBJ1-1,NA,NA,CASSQDRETGNTEAFF,TGCGCCAGCAGCCAAGATAGGGAGACCGGGAACACTGAAGCTTTCTTT
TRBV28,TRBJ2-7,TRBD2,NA,CASSLSPSGIYEQYF,TGTGCCAGCAGTTTATCCCCTAGCGGTATCTACGAGCAGTACTTC
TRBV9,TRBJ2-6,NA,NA,CASSVLGGGANVLTF,TGTGCCAGCAGCGTACTGGGAGGTGGGGCCAACGTCCTGACTTTC
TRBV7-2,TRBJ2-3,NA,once,CASSSRTSTDTQYF,TGTGCCAGCAGCTCCCGGACTAGCACAGATACGCAGTATTTT
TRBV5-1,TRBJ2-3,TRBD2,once,CASKLAGLDTQYF,TGCGCCAGCAAACTAGCGGGGCTCGATACGCAGTATTTT
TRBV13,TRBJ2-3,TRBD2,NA,CASSSPPGLAGGSADTQYF,TGTGCCAGCAGCTCCCCGCCGGGACTAGCGGGAGGTAGTGCAGATACGCAGTATTTT
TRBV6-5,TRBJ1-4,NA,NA,CASSYSAGGEKLFF,TGTGCCAGCAGTTACTCGGCGGGAGGTGAAAAACTGTTTTTT
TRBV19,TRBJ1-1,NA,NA,CASSAGGGAFF,TGTGCCAGTAGTGCGGGGGGGGGAGCTTTCTTT
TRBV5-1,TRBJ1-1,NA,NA,CASSYTGNTEAFF,TGCGCCAGCAGCTACACAGGGAACACTGAAGCTTTCTTT
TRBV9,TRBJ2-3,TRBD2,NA,CASSVRLAGDTQYF,TGTGCCAGCAGCGTGAGACTAGCGGGAGATACGCAGTATTTT
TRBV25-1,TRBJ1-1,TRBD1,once,CASSELRNRGRGDTEAFF,TGTGCCAGCAGTGAATTGAGGAACAGGGGGCGGGGGGACACTGAAGCTTTCTTT
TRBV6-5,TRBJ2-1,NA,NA,CASSYSSGLTHSEQFF,TGTGCCAGCAGTTACTCGTCTGGACTAACCCATTCGGAGCAGTTCTTC
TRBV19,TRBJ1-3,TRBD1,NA,CASSRDSNRNTIYF,TGTGCCAGTAGTCGGGACAGTAACCGAAACACCATATATTTT
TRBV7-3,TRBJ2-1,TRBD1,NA,CASSYTGGAYNEQFF,TGTGCCAGCAGTTATACAGGGGGCGCCTACAATGAGCAGTTCTTC
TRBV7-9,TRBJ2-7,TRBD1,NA,CASSWDREVREQYF,TGTGCCAGCAGCTGGGACAGGGAAGTGCGCGAGCAGTACTTC
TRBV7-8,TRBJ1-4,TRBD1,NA,CASSDREVTNEKLFF,TGTGCCAGCAGCGACAGGGAAGTTACTAATGAAAAACTGTTTTTT
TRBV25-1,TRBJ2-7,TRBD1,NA,CASSLGTGPGYYEQYF,TGTGCCAGCAGTTTAGGGACAGGGCCCGGGTATTACGAGCAGTACTTC
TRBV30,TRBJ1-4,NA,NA,CAWKVAGINEKLFF,TGTGCCTGGAAAGTGGCAGGAATAAATGAAAAACTGTTTTTT
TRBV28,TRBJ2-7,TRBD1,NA,CASGQGDWTAYEQYF,TGTGCCAGCGGACAGGGGGACTGGACTGCCTACGAGCAGTACTTC
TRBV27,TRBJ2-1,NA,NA,CASSPGGGIWEQFF,TGTGCCAGCAGTCCCGGTGGCGGGATATGGGAGCAGTTCTTC
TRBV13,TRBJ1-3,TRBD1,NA,CASSRDRGTGNTIYF,TGTGCCAGCAGCAGGGACAGGGGGACTGGAAACACCATATATTTT
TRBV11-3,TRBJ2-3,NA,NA,CASSFLGGGDTQYF,TGTGCCAGCAGCTTTCTGGGGGGTGGAGATACGCAGTATTTT
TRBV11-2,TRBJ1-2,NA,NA,CASTPGGVHGYTF,TGTGCCAGCACCCCCGGGGGGGTTCATGGCTACACCTTC
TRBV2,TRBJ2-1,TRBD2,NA,CASHERSGSMANEQFF,TGTGCCAGCCATGAAAGGAGCGGGAGTATGGCCAATGAGCAGTTCTTC
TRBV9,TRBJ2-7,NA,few,CASSVAAGADTYEQYF,TGTGCCAGCAGCGTAGCTGCTGGAGCGGATACCTACGAGCAGTACTTC
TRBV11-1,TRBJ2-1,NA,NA,CASNQQGQPYNEQFF,TGTGCCAGCAACCAACAAGGACAGCCGTACAATGAGCAGTTCTTC
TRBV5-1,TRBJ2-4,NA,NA,CASSGGPDKNIQYF,TGCGCCAGCAGCGGAGGACCCGACAAAAACATTCAGTACTTC
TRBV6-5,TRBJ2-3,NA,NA,CASSYGRATDTQYF,TGTGCCAGCAGTTACGGGCGGGCCACAGATACGCAGTATTTT
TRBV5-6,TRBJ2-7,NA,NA,CASAPYRADEQYF,TGTGCCAGCGCTCCATACAGGGCCGACGAGCAGTACTTC
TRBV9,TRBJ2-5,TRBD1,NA,CASSVTGGHETQYF,TGTGCCAGCAGCGTGACAGGGGGCCACGAGACCCAGTACTTC
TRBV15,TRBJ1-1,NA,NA,CATSRETGTEAFF,TGTGCCACCAGCAGAGAAACAGGCACTGAAGCTTTCTTT
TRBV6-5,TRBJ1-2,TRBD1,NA,CASSYSLAGTGHGYTF,TGTGCCAGCAGTTACTCTCTTGCGGGGACAGGGCATGGCTACACCTTC